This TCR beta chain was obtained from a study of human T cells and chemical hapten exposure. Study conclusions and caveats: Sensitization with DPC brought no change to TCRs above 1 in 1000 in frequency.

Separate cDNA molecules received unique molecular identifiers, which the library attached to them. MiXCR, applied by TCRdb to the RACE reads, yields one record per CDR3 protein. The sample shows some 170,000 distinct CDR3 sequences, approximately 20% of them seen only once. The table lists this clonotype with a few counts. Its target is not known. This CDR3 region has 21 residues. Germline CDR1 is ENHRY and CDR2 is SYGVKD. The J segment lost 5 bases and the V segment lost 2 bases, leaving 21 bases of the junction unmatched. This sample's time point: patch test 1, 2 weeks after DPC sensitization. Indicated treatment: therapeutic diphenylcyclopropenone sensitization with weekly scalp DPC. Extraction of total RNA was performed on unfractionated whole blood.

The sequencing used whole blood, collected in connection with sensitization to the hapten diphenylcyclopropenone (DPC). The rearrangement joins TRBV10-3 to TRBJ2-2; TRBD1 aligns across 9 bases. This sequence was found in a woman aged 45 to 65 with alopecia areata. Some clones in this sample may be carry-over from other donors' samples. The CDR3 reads CAISEPETPTGTGYLTGELFF. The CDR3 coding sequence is TGTGCCATCAGTGAGCCCGAGACTCCAACCGGGACAGGGTATCTGACCGGGGAGCTGTTTTTT.